This T cell receptor beta chain was obtained from a study of cytomegalovirus exposure and HLA in healthy donors (dated by TCRdb to about 2017). At the level of the whole study: In an earlier analysis of several hundred of the donors, 250 to 300 Gb of sequence data and about 110 million unique TCR beta sequences from roughly 200 million T cells were reported. An earlier analysis of 587 of the donors applied high-throughput TCR beta sequencing to assess whether each TCR beta V gene segment acted as functional or pseudogenic. All discovery cohort repertoires had been generated on a single sequencing platform. The T cell repertoires of around 730 subjects were profiled by immunosequencing and related to cytomegalovirus serostatus. Among roughly 400 genotyped donors of the cohort, an average of around 220,000 unique TCR beta nucleotide sequences was sequenced per donor, of which about 18% were non-productive. The study combined high-throughput TCR immunosequencing, statistical association of individual TCRs with disease status, and machine learning to predict cytomegalovirus infection status. Rather than using new phenotypic data, the later analysis identified candidate immune exposures from TCR beta sequences and from how often those sequences occurred across donors. Besides the first cohort of roughly 700 subjects, a separate validation cohort made up of roughly 120 different subjects was used. A handful of DR-DQ haplotypes were handled as single units for association and clustering because linkage in the cohort was strong. To study patterns of TCR occurrence, a later analysis re-analyzed previously published TCR beta repertoires from around 670 donors and added high-resolution HLA genotyping. Genome-wide SNP genotypes for about 55% of the 666 donors were used in a later genetic analysis, which treated that subset as a discovery cohort. Alongside the repertoire data, information on donor age, sex, ethnicity and CMV serostatus was compiled. Approximately 330 gigabases of sequencing data and around 90 million unique TCR sequences made up an early release that covered under 750 HLA-typed donors. The number of typed donors differed by locus: roughly 629-640 for A, B, C, DRB1 and DQB1; 500 to 550 for DQA1; 606 for DPA1; and some 450 for DPB1. Class I and class II HLA loci were covered by the typing at four-digit resolution. The aim of the study was to test whether cataloging public T cell receptors could identify signatures of past pathogen exposure. Among the roughly 400 genotyped donors, under 90% belonged to the genetic ancestry cluster associated with self-reported Caucasian donors.

In total, about 650 healthy bone marrow donors made up the cohort. All cohort members were sampled while nominally healthy, although unrecorded immune exposures were likely present. CMV serostatus was recorded as positive for 289 and negative for about 50% of the 666 cohort members, whereas no CMV serostatus was recorded for the donor in question. Every donor gave a peripheral blood sample, and the peripheral blood mononuclear cells from that sample were used for TCR beta sequencing. The Qiagen DNeasy Blood Extraction Kit was used to extract genomic DNA from the blood cell samples. Note on this clone: Its recognized antigen is unknown.

Paper-wide results and their limitations: The classifier was reported to diagnose cytomegalovirus status with high specificity and sensitivity in both the original cohort and the validation cohort. The cohort was sequenced for TCR beta chains only, and without alpha or paired-chain data the features that could be detected were limited. According to the authors, the approach could potentially be generalized to other disease states and immunological phenotypes. At a false discovery rate of 0.05, a later analysis linked fewer than 20,000 TCR beta sequences to specific HLA alleles. Compared with equally common non-associated chains, HLA-associated TCR beta chains in a later analysis were more clonally expanded and had lower generation probabilities. In vitro tests confirmed that a few of the cytomegalovirus-associated TCR beta chains recognize cytomegalovirus antigens. CMV serostatus was the only immune exposure information available for the cohort. Some IMGT-functional V segments, including TRBV6-2 and TRBV6-3, could not be told apart with the 87-base-pair reads, so those segments were excluded. V-gene and J-gene trimming of TCR beta chains was associated with a missense DCLRE1C variant in a later genetic analysis, and the association was replicated in an independent cohort. A later analysis found that most CMV-associated TCR beta chains appeared HLA-restricted, with HLA associations seemingly driven largely by CMV exposure. A further reported finding was that TCR beta sequences accurately predicted the HLA-A and HLA-B alleles for most subjects in the first cohort. Presence/absence analyses assumed roughly uniform sequencing depth across donors, an assumption that may not hold. Because some donors lacked HLA typing at each locus, the association tests relied only on the typed subset. The earlier analysis of approximately 540 of the donors excluded roughly 17 rarely observed V segments, including chromosome 9 orphons, because counts were too low. In a later analysis, several top co-occurrence clusters were reported to appear linked to parvovirus B19, influenza, CMV and Epstein-Barr virus. When HLA alleles, especially DR and DQ, strongly co-occurred, attributing TCR associations to individual alleles was difficult. Broadly in line with IMGT annotations, most TCR beta V segments showed up in productive rearrangements about 90% or about 30% of the time in an earlier analysis of 450 to 600 of the donors. A later analysis found that TCR association rates varied across HLA loci, with DRB1 alleles showing the most associated TCRs and HLA-C alleles the fewest. The sequencing pipeline was judged likely to have produced a cluster of highly shared sequence variants as a technical artifact. While some public TCRs were present in many individuals, most TCR sequences turned up only very rarely across donors. In a later genetic analysis, fewer N-insertions in productive TCRs were reported among donors in an Asian-associated ancestry cluster than the roughly 640-donor mean. The study gave a list of under 200 TCR beta chains associated with cytomegalovirus. Linkage disequilibrium might explain the correlated functional status among segregating V segments, but an unknown experimental factor could not be excluded.

Trimming takes 6 bases off V and 6 bases off J; junction bases not matched to a gene: 8. The CDR3 contains 14 residues, cysteine and phenylalanine counted. The retained sequence is limited to the CDR3, 42 bases, with the frame set at the first base. The CDR1 and CDR2 encoded by the germline V gene are MDHEN and SYDVKM. Library creation used the immunoSEQ multiplex PCR assay. The multiplex PCR relied on a mix of 60 forward primers for TCR Vbeta segments and 13 reverse primers for TCR Jbeta segments. Amplification of the CDR3 region of rearranged TCR beta genes was performed with a multiplex PCR assay on genomic DNA. Amplified TCR beta libraries were sequenced as 87-base-pair reads on the Illumina HiSeq System. The original methods were these. Across the 670 or so repertoires, a later analysis counted roughly 77 million unique TCR beta chains, roughly 11 million of which were shared by at least two donors. A nearest-neighbor algorithm error-corrected the raw reads and collapsed the reads into unique sequences, merging closely related sequences to remove PCR and sequencing errors. CDR3 sequences were aligned to IMGT reference sequences to assign V, D and J gene segments. For a sequence to be retained, at least a six-nucleotide match to both a V gene segment and a J gene segment was required. Rearrangements were classified as productive when the CDR3 lacked stop codons and remained in frame with V and J, and all other rearrangements were classified as non-productive. CDR3 was defined by IMGT convention, running from the second conserved V-encoded cysteine to the conserved J-encoded phenylalanine. The earlier analysis of 500 to 600 of the donors excluded sequences that lacked an unambiguous match to a single V gene segment. In an earlier analysis of 450 to 700 of the donors, V segments were called functional above 56.7% productive rearrangements and were called segregating when the between-donor standard deviation exceeded 5%. A statistical classification framework was developed to diagnose cytomegalovirus status using the catalog of TCR beta chain sequences. In a later analysis, V and J genes were assigned by comparing TCR nucleotide sequences against IMGT/GENE-DB human TR gene sequences. In a later analysis, CDR3 sequences and most-parsimonious VDJ recombination scenarios were assigned using the TCRdist pipeline. In a later analysis, each TCR beta chain was defined by its CDR3 amino acid sequence together with its V-gene family, and reads lacking a unique V-gene family were excluded. To address suspected cross-contamination and a sequencing artifact, a later analysis removed a few hundred highly shared, low-generation-probability nucleotide sequences. For each public chain, a later analysis derived a clonal expansion index from normalized ranks of inferred template counts within each repertoire. A later analysis computed generation probabilities with a VDJ recombination model fitted to out-of-frame rearrangements, and checked the results against IGoR. In a later analysis, hypergeometric tests were used to score TCR-TCR, TCR-HLA and TCR-CMV co-occurrence, with a repertoire-size bias correction applied to TCR pairs. In a later analysis, false discovery rates were estimated by permuting HLA or CMV assignments 20 times. In a later analysis, co-occurring TCRs were grouped using DBSCAN, and TCRdist sequence similarity was added for clustering within HLA-allele-positive subsets. Repertoires with fewer than 30,000 or more than 120,000 public chains, plus five repertoires with anomalous nucleotide sharing, were excluded from co-occurrence clustering. As stored in TCRdb, this immuneACCESS dataset retains in-frame rearrangements with V and J assigned. A fraction of the clones does not appear; measured against another copy, unresolved V genes explain less than half of the discrepancy, and the remainder lacks a known reason. V and J calls and clone size come straight from that table; D and trimming were deduced from the DNA. This sample's table carries about 34,000 clones. About 6.4% of the sample is held by the ten biggest clonotypes.

The clonotype was recovered from a human donor in good health. Sample: PBMCs. Here the chain combines TRBV28 and TRBJ1-5, with TRBD1 identical over 7 junction bases. The nucleotide sequence is TGTGCCAGCAGAGTCGACAGGGCACGTCAGCCCCAGCATTTT. It translates to CASRVDRARQPQHF.